The entry below gives a single T cell receptor beta chain sequence along with its context. As yet, its antigen is unknown. This specimen comes from a study of shared clonotypes between healthy human individuals. At deep level, the assay was performed. TCRdb's copy holds only in-frame clones and misses some; the assay was immunoSEQ multiplex PCR. Found here are about a million clones, approximately 80% of them singletons; the top ten hold about 1.5%. With 3 bases clipped from V and 3 bases from J, the junction kept 9 bases outside the gene matches. There are 16 residues in the CDR3. Per germline, CDR1 SGHVS and CDR2 FNYEAQ. Study-wide findings and caveats: All-four-donor shared clonotypes had higher generation probabilities than non-shared clonotypes did.

The split of CD4+ cells yielded CD45RA+ naive and CD45RA-negative memory subsets. Material for sequencing was memory CD4+ T cells sorted from blood. Subset denoted: CD45RA-negative fraction. The chain couples TRBV7-6 to TRBJ2-7, with 9 bases aligning to TRBD2. This TCR came from a man aged 18 to 29 in good health. The CDR3, as DNA: TGTGCCAGCAGCTTGGGTTCTAGCGGGGCAAACTACGAGCAGTACTTC. This codes for CASSLGSSGANYEQYF.